This TCR beta chain is drawn from a study of OX40 agonist ivuxolimab in advanced cancers. In the study overall: The drug used for patients, ivuxolimab, was an agonistic anti-OX40 (CD134) antibody. Across the patients, intravenous ivuxolimab was delivered every 2 weeks at 0.01 to 10 mg/kg. Partial responses were achieved by three patients, of whom one had hepatocellular carcinoma and two had cutaneous melanoma. Study conclusions and caveats: Clones of CD4+ and CD8+ blood T cells grew by week 6 at doses of 0.1 to 3.0 mg/kg.

About this clone: What it binds is unknown.

Measured with immunoSEQ multiplex PCR; TCRdb has only the in-frame clones, and not every one. The sample records about 47,000 clones, around 84% being singletons. The germline V gene encodes CDR1 MDHEN and CDR2 SYDVKM. This CDR3 contains 14 residues. The V segment lost 7 bases and the J segment 7 bases; nucleotides outside the gene matches: 12. The chain couples TRBV28 to TRBJ2-7, with TRBD2 identical over 8 bases. The sample was CD4+ or CD8+ T cells sorted from blood, taken in a trial of the OX40 agonist ivuxolimab. The source is an adult with an advanced solid tumor such as melanoma, head and neck, liver or kidney cancer. The CDR3 DNA reads TGTGCCAGCAACCCCGGACTAGCCGCGTTGGAGCAGTACTTC. This codes for CASNPGLAALEQYF. The full variable domain, rest sourced from reference TRBV28 and TRBJ2-7, is DVKVTQSSRYLVKRTGEKVFLECVQDMDHENMFWYRQDPGLGLRLIYFSYDVKMKEKGDIPEGYSVSREKKERFSLILESASTNQTSMYLCASNPGLAALEQYFGPGTRLTVT.